These 20 T cell receptor beta chains were all obtained from the same sample, sequenced in a study of blood T cell repertoires in COVID-19. Profiling relied on immunoSEQ multiplex PCR, and the TCRdb table lists in-frame clones only, not all of them. The data hold 250,000 to 350,000 clones, with 90% observed a single time. Input material: PBMCs or T cells enriched from blood (not recorded which). Receptors originate from a man between 60 and 75 years old who had recovered from COVID-19.

The chain has TRBV6-2 or TRBV6-3 and TRBJ2-7, with a tentative D call TRBD1 (6 bases). Per germline, CDR1 MNHEY and CDR2 SVGEGT. With 3 bases removed from V and 3 bases from J, the gap between germline ends came to 15 bases. The CDR3 covers 15 residues. CDR3 loop: CASSYTGQLIYEQYF. In DNA, the CDR3 is TGTGCCAGCAGTTATACCGGACAGCTAATCTACGAGCAGTACTTC.

The chain carries TRBV19 and TRBJ2-1; 11 bases map to TRBD2. The germline V gene encodes CDR1 LNHDA and CDR2 SQIVND (reference sequence). The trim removed 3 bases at V and 6 bases at J, leaving 4 bases unmatched. The CDR3 length is 15 residues. The CDR3 bases are TGTGCCAGTAGTATCAGTCTAGCGGGAGGCAATGAGCAGTTCTTC. Amino acid sequence: CASSISLAGGNEQFF.

This chain connects TRBV27 to TRBJ1-1; perhaps TRBD1 as D (5 bases). The CDR3 sequence is 15 residues long. CDR1 is MNHEY, CDR2 SMNVEV, per germline (reference sequence). Deletions cut 0 bases from V and 8 bases from J, with 16 bases between. Here the CDR3 DNA reads TGTGCCAGCAGTTTATCCGGGGGATCGAGTAAAGAAGCTTTCTTT. Translated, it gives CASSLSGGSSKEAFF.

The chain uses TRBV6-6 and TRBJ2-1; TRBD2 agrees at 8 bases. There are 14 residues in the CDR3. Germline-derived CDR1 and CDR2 are MNHNY and SVGAGI (reference sequence). With V trimmed by 6 bases and J by 2 bases, 3 bases remained unmatched. CDR3 nucleotides: TGTGCCAGCAGGACGGGGGGGACCTACAATGAGCAGTTCTTC. This sequence encodes CASRTGGTYNEQFF.

The V gene is TRBV25-1, the J gene TRBJ2-5; 8 nucleotides line up with TRBD2. The ends lost 6 bases at V and 2 bases at J; junction bases unmatched: 8. The CDR3 totals 15 residues. CDR1 and CDR2 from the germline V gene are MGHDK and SYGVNS. In DNA form, the CDR3 reads TGTGCCAGCAGCCGTCATAGCGGGACTCAAGAGACCCAGTACTTC. The encoded protein is CASSRHSGTQETQYF.

The rearrangement uses TRBV10-1 and TRBJ2-2; TRBD2 matches at 8 bases. CDR1 WNHNN and CDR2 SYGVQD come from the germline V gene (reference sequence). This CDR3 is built from 15 residues. Trimming took 2 bases from V and 1 from J; bases not matched to a gene: 0. The CDR3 DNA is TGCGCCAGCAGTGAGACTAGCGGGAACACCGGGGAGCTGTTTTTT. It is translated as CASSETSGNTGELFF.

This clone was seen only a few times. The genes are TRBV5-4 and TRBJ1-1; no clear D gene. The ends were cut back, 10 bases at V and 0 bases at J, with 10 bases in the middle. Germline loops: CDR1 SGHNT, CDR2 YYREEE (reference sequence). CDR3 length: 12 residues. The CDR3 loop reads CAHGEVNTEAFF. CDR3 DNA sequence: TGTGCCCACGGGGAGGTGAACACTGAAGCTTTCTTT. The full variable domain, its missing parts supplied by reference TRBV5-4 and TRBJ1-1, is ETGVTQSPTHLIKTRGQQVTLRCSSQSGHNTVSWYQQALGQGPQFIFQYYREEENGRGNFPPRFSGLQFPNYSSELNVNALELDDSALYLCAHGEVNTEAFFGQGTRLTVV.

Details on this clone: The identical CDR3 is also encoded by other nucleotide sequences in the sample. This CDR3 is CASSSGQGYEQYF. The CDR3 bases are TGCGCCAGCAGCTCCGGACAGGGCTACGAGCAGTACTTC. The V call is TRBV5-1, the J call TRBJ2-7; 8 bases line up with TRBD1. This CDR3 has 13 amino acids. The V segment lost 3 bases and the J segment 3 bases; nucleotides outside the gene matches: 2. Germline CDR1 reads SGHRS; CDR2 reads YFSETQ.

CDR3 bases: TGTGCCAGCAGCCAAGTTCGGGGGGCGTACGAGCAGTTCTTC. Protein sequence: CASSQVRGAYEQFF. This rearrangement joins TRBV3-1 (or the pseudogene TRBV3-2) to TRBJ2-1, with D tentatively TRBD2 (7 bases). V was trimmed by 1 base and J by 10 bases, leaving 14 bases between them. The CDR3 totals 14 residues. Germline CDR1 and CDR2: LGHDT and YNNKEL (reference sequence).

This chain joins TRBV5-6 and TRBJ2-2; D remains unclear. The germline gives CDR1 SGHDT, CDR2 YYEEEE. The V end lost 4 bases, the J end lost 5 bases, and 18 bases lay between the germline ends. CDR3 length: 16 amino acids. Here the CDR3 reads CASSPIQESQTGELFF. For the CDR3, the DNA is TGTGCCAGCAGCCCGATACAAGAAAGTCAGACCGGGGAGCTGTTTTTT.

The V gene is TRBV7-3, the J gene TRBJ2-2; possible D gene TRBD2, 5 bases. CDR1 and CDR2 from the germline V gene are SGHTA and FQGTGA. V was pared by 4 bases and J by 1 base, with 7 bases between. The CDR3 runs to 14 residues. The CDR3 sequence: CASSSGLNTGELFF. The CDR3 coding sequence is TGTGCCAGCAGCTCCGGACTGAACACCGGGGAGCTGTTTTTT.

The chain couples TRBV10-3 to TRBJ2-3, with 8 bases lining up with TRBD2. The CDR3 is 16 residues long. Losses at the gene ends were 1 base for V and 5 bases for J; bases not matched to a gene: 8. Germline values: CDR1 ENHRY, CDR2 SYGVKD. The CDR3 bases are TGTGCCATCAGTGAGTTGAAGCGGGAGCGGGGAGATACGCAGTATTTT. As protein: CAISELKRERGDTQYF.

V is TRBV18 and J is TRBJ1-2; 7 bases agree with TRBD1. Germline CDR1 and CDR2: KGHSH and LQKENI. The CDR3 is made up of 15 amino acids. V lost 6 bases and J lost 4; bases outside the gene matches: 11. This chain's CDR3 is CASSSAEAGGYGYTF. The CDR3 DNA is TGTGCCAGCTCCTCGGCCGAAGCAGGGGGCTATGGCTACACCTTC. Together with reference TRBV18 and TRBJ1-2, the CDR3 gives the full variable domain: NAGVMQNPRHLVRRRGQEARLRCSPMKGHSHVYWYRQLPEEGLKFMVYLQKENIIDESGMPKERFSAEFPKEGPSILRIQQVVRGDSAAYFCASSSAEAGGYGYTFGSGTRLTVV.

This chain uses TRBV14 with TRBJ1-1; TRBD1 matches at 7 bases. The CDR3 has 14 amino acids. V dropped 5 bases and J dropped 3; count of bases not matched to a gene: 6. Germline V gene lookup returns CDR1 SGHDN and CDR2 FVKESK. CDR3 sequence reads: CASSETGEYTEAFF. CDR3 coding DNA: TGTGCCAGCAGCGAAACAGGGGAGTACACTGAAGCTTTCTTT.

The rearrangement joins TRBV5-4 to TRBJ1-3, with D possibly being TRBD1 (6 bases). Germline values: CDR1 SGHNT, CDR2 YYREEE (reference sequence). Trimming shortened V by 2 bases and J by 0 bases, and 9 bases separated the two germline ends. CDR3 length: 15 residues. CDR3: CASSFDRSSGNTIYF. The DNA for the CDR3 is TGTGCCAGCAGCTTCGACAGGAGCTCTGGAAACACCATATATTTT.

The V call is TRBV7-9, the J call TRBJ2-1; TRBD2 might be the D (6 bases). The CDR3 totals 14 residues. Germline CDR1 and CDR2: SEHNR and FQNEAQ (reference sequence). Trimming shortened V by 0 bases and J by 8 bases, and 11 bases separated the two germline ends. The CDR3 bases are TGTGCCAGCAGCTTAGCGGGGACTTTAGATGAGCAGTTCTTC. Translated: CASSLAGTLDEQFF.

This clone was counted once. The J gene is TRBJ1-1, the V gene TRBV6-1; D call uncertain. From germline, CDR1 is MNHNS and CDR2 SASEGT. This CDR3 has 15 amino acids. V dropped 1 base and J dropped 8 bases, with 17 bases sitting between them. The CDR3 protein is CASSEGWRRQEEAFF. CDR3 DNA sequence: TGTGCCAGCAGTGAAGGTTGGCGGAGGCAGGAGGAAGCTTTCTTT.

CDR3 amino acids: CASSKDRGPIQETQYF. The CDR3 nucleotides read TGCGCCAGCAGCAAAGACAGGGGCCCTATCCAAGAGACCCAGTACTTC. The chain has TRBV5-1 and TRBJ2-5, with 8 bases lining up with TRBD1. The CDR3 totals 16 residues. The V segment lost 4 bases and the J segment 1 base; nucleotides outside the gene matches: 9. Per germline, CDR1 SGHRS and CDR2 YFSETQ.

The count of this clone is one. The chain is built from TRBV5-8 and TRBJ1-6; 7 bases are shared with TRBD1. This CDR3 is built from 13 residues. Trimming at V came to 2 bases and at J to 14 bases, leaving 7 bases not matched to a gene. Germline CDR1 and CDR2: SGHTS and YDEGEE. The CDR3 DNA follows: TGTGCCAGCAGCTTCCCACAGGGGTTCGCCCTCCACTTT. Protein sequence: CASSFPQGFALHF.

This clone was counted once. DNA of the CDR3: TGTGCCAGCAGAACAGGTTTGGCAGATACGCAGTATTTT. It is translated as CASRTGLADTQYF. The rearrangement joins TRBV6-5 to TRBJ2-3; D is possibly TRBD1 (5 bases). Per germline, CDR1 MNHEY and CDR2 SVGAGI. V lost 6 bases, J lost 4 bases, and 11 bases lay in between. The CDR3 consists of 13 residues.